Listed below are T cell receptor beta chains from one sample, sequenced in a study of cytomegalovirus exposure and HLA in healthy donors. Sequencing used immunoSEQ multiplex PCR; TCRdb keeps in-frame clones, though not all of them. Counted here are around 88,000 clones, approximately 79% occurring once; the ten biggest clones make up approximately 1.8%. The sequenced sample consisted of PBMCs. Receptors originate from a male donor in good health and CMV-seronegative. Both conserved end residues are part of each CDR3. The D gene is left open where the match is weak. Clone size is shown for a subset of rows, as once, few, many or a class of expanded clone.

v_call	d_call	j_call	clone_size	cdr3_aa	cdr3_nt
TRBV5-1	TRBD1	TRBJ1-1	few	CASSVSPGGNTEAFF	TGCGCCAGCAGCGTCTCTCCAGGGGGGAACACTGAAGCTTTCTTT
TRBV15	TRBD1	TRBJ2-5	-	CATSLRTGGWETQYF	TGTGCCACCAGCCTTCGGACAGGGGGGTGGGAGACCCAGTACTTC
TRBV5-1	TRBD2	TRBJ2-1	-	CASSLTAGGSYNEQFF	TGCGCCAGCAGCTTGACCGCGGGAGGCTCCTACAATGAGCAGTTCTTC
TRBV15	-	TRBJ2-7	-	CATSRVVVLGEQYF	TGTGCCACCAGCAGAGTAGTTGTACTCGGCGAGCAGTACTTC
TRBV9	TRBD1	TRBJ1-2	-	CASSVRTGYPYGYTF	TGTGCCAGCAGCGTAAGGACAGGGTACCCCTATGGCTACACCTTC
TRBV29-1	TRBD1	TRBJ2-7	-	CSVQPTGGTYEQYF	TGCAGCGTTCAACCAACAGGGGGCACCTACGAGCAGTACTTC
TRBV10-3	-	TRBJ2-1	-	CATLESYEQFF	TGTGCCACGCTAGAGTCATATGAGCAGTTCTTC
TRBV6-6	TRBD2	TRBJ2-7	-	CASTRTSSYEQYF	TGTGCCAGCACCAGGACTAGCTCCTACGAGCAGTACTTC
TRBV7-8	TRBD2	TRBJ2-7	once	CASSRSGTSGSYEQYF	TGTGCCAGCAGCCGTTCCGGGACTAGCGGTTCCTACGAGCAGTACTTC
TRBV5-4	TRBD2	TRBJ2-2	-	CASSPIGTRSNTGELFF	TGTGCCAGCAGCCCCATCGGGACTAGGAGCAACACCGGGGAGCTGTTTTTT
TRBV7-6	TRBD2	TRBJ2-3	-	CASSPRGGAGAADTQYF	TGTGCCAGCAGCCCTAGGGGGGGAGCGGGAGCGGCAGATACGCAGTATTTT
TRBV9	TRBD1	TRBJ1-4	-	CASSVGDSYSEKLFF	TGTGCTAGCAGCGTAGGGGACAGTTATAGTGAAAAACTGTTTTTT
TRBV28	-	TRBJ2-3	once	CASREQGVWTDTQYF	TGTGCCAGCAGGGAACAGGGAGTTTGGACAGATACGCAGTATTTT
TRBV14	-	TRBJ2-7	-	CASSPTGIGQYF	TGTGCCAGCAGCCCGACGGGGATTGGGCAGTACTTC
TRBV28	TRBD1	TRBJ1-5	-	CASSSRTGVEQPQHF	TGTGCCAGCAGTTCGAGGACAGGGGTGGAACAGCCCCAGCATTTT
TRBV2	-	TRBJ1-3	-	CASDIEAGGNTIYF	TGTGCCAGCGATATTGAGGCGGGAGGAAACACCATATATTTT
TRBV7-2	TRBD1	TRBJ1-5	-	CASSSSGGTGSQPQHF	TGTGCCAGCAGCTCGTCGGGGGGGACAGGGAGTCAGCCCCAGCATTTT
TRBV7-9	TRBD2	TRBJ2-3	-	CASSFQRAGGTDTQYF	TGTGCCAGCAGCTTCCAAAGAGCGGGAGGCACAGATACGCAGTATTTT
TRBV27	TRBD2	TRBJ2-7	-	CASSEHPLAASYEQYF	TGTGCCAGCAGTGAGCACCCGCTAGCGGCCTCCTACGAGCAGTACTTC
TRBV27	-	TRBJ2-7	-	CASSRYVSYEQYF	TGTGCCAGCAGCCGTTACGTCAGCTACGAGCAGTACTTC
TRBV2	-	TRBJ2-7	-	CASSDITEPYEQYF	TGTGCCAGCAGTGACATTACAGAGCCCTACGAGCAGTACTTC
TRBV5-1	TRBD1	TRBJ2-1	-	CASSFLQGANNEQFF	TGCGCCAGCAGCTTTTTACAGGGGGCAAATAATGAGCAGTTCTTC
TRBV13	-	TRBJ1-1	-	CASSWRYRTSNTEAFF	TGTGCCAGCAGCTGGAGATACAGGACCTCGAACACTGAAGCTTTCTTT
TRBV7-2	-	TRBJ1-2	once	CASSLTHRENYGYTF	TGTGCCAGCAGCTTAACCCACAGGGAGAACTATGGCTACACCTTC
TRBV27	-	TRBJ2-7	-	CASSLGLAHEQYF	TGTGCCAGCAGTTTAGGTCTAGCCCACGAGCAGTACTTC
TRBV7-2	-	TRBJ1-2	-	CASSPKAELGYTF	TGTGCCAGCAGCCCAAAAGCCGAGTTGGGCTACACCTTC
TRBV30	-	TRBJ1-1	-	CAWGVGQREAFF	TGTGCCTGGGGTGTGGGGCAGCGTGAAGCTTTCTTT
TRBV6-5	TRBD1	TRBJ1-1	few	CASSLARTGGNTEAFF	TGTGCCAGCAGTTTGGCCAGGACAGGGGGAAACACTGAAGCTTTCTTT
TRBV25-1	-	TRBJ2-3	few	CASSDIGPELTDTQYF	TGTGCCAGCAGTGATATCGGTCCTGAGCTTACAGATACGCAGTATTTT
TRBV7-2	-	TRBJ2-3	-	CASSSQGISDTQYF	TGTGCCAGCAGCTCACAGGGTATCTCAGATACGCAGTATTTT
TRBV6-6	-	TRBJ1-1	-	CASSLMGLDTEAFF	TGTGCCAGCAGTCTAATGGGACTTGACACTGAAGCTTTCTTT
TRBV2	TRBD1	TRBJ1-2	-	CASTLEGQGDYGYTF	TGTGCCAGCACCCTAGAGGGACAGGGAGACTATGGCTACACCTTC
TRBV27	-	TRBJ2-7	-	CASSSLGSYEQYF	TGTGCCAGCAGTTCACTAGGATCCTACGAGCAGTACTTC
TRBV5-1	-	TRBJ2-5	few	CASSQPGGETQYF	TGCGCCAGCAGCCAACCAGGGGGGGAGACCCAGTACTTC
TRBV28	-	TRBJ1-1	-	CASSPPLVSGNTEAFF	TGTGCCAGCAGTCCCCCGCTGGTTTCGGGGAACACTGAAGCTTTCTTT
TRBV5-4	-	TRBJ2-1	-	CASSRVGGISYNEQFF	TGTGCCAGCAGCCGCGTAGGGGGAATCTCCTACAATGAGCAGTTCTTC
TRBV5-1	TRBD1	TRBJ2-5	-	CASSQGDRLIETQYF	TGCGCCAGCAGCCAAGGGGACAGGCTAATCGAGACCCAGTACTTC
TRBV30	TRBD2	TRBJ2-3	-	CAWRLAGESDTQYF	TGTGCCTGGAGACTAGCGGGAGAATCGGATACGCAGTATTTT
TRBV2	-	TRBJ2-1	many	CASSAQGMNEQFF	TGTGCCAGCAGTGCCCAGGGGATGAATGAGCAGTTCTTC
TRBV6-1	-	TRBJ1-1	-	CASSVDRVNTEAFF	TGTGCCAGCAGTGTGGACAGAGTGAACACTGAAGCTTTCTTT
TRBV4-2	TRBD2	TRBJ2-5	once	CASSQAGTPEGGRVFGETQYF	TGTGCCAGCAGCCAAGCCGGGACACCCGAAGGCGGGAGGGTTTTCGGAGAGACCCAGTACTTC
TRBV7-3	-	TRBJ1-1	few	CASSLGPVWSGNTEAFF	TGTGCCAGCAGCTTGGGGCCGGTTTGGAGTGGGAACACTGAAGCTTTCTTT
TRBV29-1	TRBD2	TRBJ2-7	few	CSVVGLAGPYEQYF	TGCAGCGTTGTGGGACTAGCGGGGCCCTACGAGCAGTACTTC
TRBV19	TRBD2	TRBJ2-1	-	CASSPGGSGRVNEQFF	TGTGCCAGTAGTCCCGGTGGAAGCGGGAGGGTTAATGAGCAGTTCTTC
TRBV29-1	TRBD2	TRBJ2-1	-	CSVDRLADYNEQFF	TGCAGCGTGGACCGACTAGCGGATTACAATGAGCAGTTCTTC
TRBV9	-	TRBJ1-4	-	CASSAGPNEKLFF	TGTGCCAGCAGCGCAGGCCCCAATGAAAAACTGTTTTTT
TRBV7-2	-	TRBJ1-2	-	CASSLVPGGNYGYTF	TGTGCCAGCAGCTTAGTTCCGGGAGGGAACTATGGCTACACCTTC
TRBV6-5	-	TRBJ2-4	-	CASSPTWGRPNIQYF	TGTGCCAGCAGCCCCACCTGGGGGCGTCCAAACATTCAGTACTTC
TRBV27	-	TRBJ2-5	-	CASSLGPRGTQYF	TGTGCCAGCAGTTTAGGTCCCAGGGGGACCCAGTACTTC
TRBV7-2	TRBD2	TRBJ2-6	-	CASSSGLAGVGGANVLTF	TGTGCCAGCAGCTCCGGACTAGCGGGAGTAGGTGGGGCCAACGTCCTGACTTTC
TRBV9	TRBD1	TRBJ2-6	-	CASSPHPRQGVSSGANVLTF	TGTGCCAGCAGCCCGCACCCGCGACAGGGGGTGAGCTCTGGGGCCAACGTCCTGACTTTC
TRBV30	TRBD1	TRBJ1-4	few	CAWSVGQGEEKLFF	TGTGCCTGGAGTGTAGGGCAGGGGGAGGAAAAACTGTTTTTT
TRBV4-3	-	TRBJ2-3	-	CASSQESAEVDTQYF	TGCGCCAGCAGCCAAGAATCAGCGGAAGTTGATACGCAGTATTTT
TRBV6-5	-	TRBJ1-5	-	CASSYGGGGRWAQHF	TGTGCCAGCAGTTATGGAGGCGGTGGTCGTTGGGCCCAGCATTTT